Only a few counts were recorded for the clone carrying this T cell receptor (beta chain). Its target is not known. One junction end does not reproduce the germline sequence, and a read error may be involved. The CDR3 has 14 amino acids. Germline V gene data show CDR1 as SGHRS and CDR2 as YFSETQ. This sample stems from a study of cytomegalovirus exposure and HLA in healthy donors. The wider study: The approximately 120 validation repertoires and the roughly 690 first-cohort repertoires shared a platform, a later analysis reported. Study-level points and caveats: The authors listed some 150 TCR beta chains as cytomegalovirus-associated. That first-cohort TCR clusters tended to co-occur in the 95 to 150 validation repertoires was found in a later analysis.

TCRdb's table, derived via immunoSEQ multiplex PCR, lists solely in-frame clones and lacks some. The sample includes 45,000 to 65,000 clones, roughly 87% of them seen just once. The chain joins TRBV5-1 to TRBJ1-1, with a possible D match to TRBD1 (6 bases). This clonotype originated in a woman between 18 and 29 years old in good health and CMV-seropositive. What was sequenced was PBMCs. The CDR3 nucleotides are TGCGCCAGCACCTTGACACAGGGTGCTACTGAAGCTTTCTTT. Translated, it gives CASTLTQGATEAFF.